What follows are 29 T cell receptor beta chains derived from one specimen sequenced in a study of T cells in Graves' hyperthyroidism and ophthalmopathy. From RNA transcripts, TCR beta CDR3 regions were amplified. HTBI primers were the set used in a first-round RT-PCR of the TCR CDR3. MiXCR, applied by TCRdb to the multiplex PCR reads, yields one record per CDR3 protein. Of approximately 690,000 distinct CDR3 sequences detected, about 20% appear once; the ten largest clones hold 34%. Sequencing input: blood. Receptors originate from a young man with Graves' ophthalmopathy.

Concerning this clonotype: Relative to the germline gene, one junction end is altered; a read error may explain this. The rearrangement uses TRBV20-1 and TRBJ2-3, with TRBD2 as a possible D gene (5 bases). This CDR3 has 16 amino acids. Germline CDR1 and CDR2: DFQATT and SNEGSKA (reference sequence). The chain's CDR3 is CSTRDLVTTFTDTQYF. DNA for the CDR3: TGCAGTACTAGAGATCTGGTGACTACTTTCACAGATACGCAGTATTTT.

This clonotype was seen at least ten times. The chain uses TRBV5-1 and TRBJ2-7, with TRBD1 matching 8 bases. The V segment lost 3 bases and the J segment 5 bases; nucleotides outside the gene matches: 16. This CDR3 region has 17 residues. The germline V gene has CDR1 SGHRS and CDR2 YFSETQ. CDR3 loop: CASSSLSMTGDVNEQYF. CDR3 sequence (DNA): TGCGCCAGCAGCTCGCTCTCGATGACAGGGGATGTCAACGAGCAGTACTTC.

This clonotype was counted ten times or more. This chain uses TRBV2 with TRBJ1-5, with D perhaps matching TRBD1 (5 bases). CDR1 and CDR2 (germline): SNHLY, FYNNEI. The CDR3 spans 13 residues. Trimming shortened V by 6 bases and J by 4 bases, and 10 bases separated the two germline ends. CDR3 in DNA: TGTGCCAGCAGAGGGACCGGAAATCAGCCCCAGCATTTT. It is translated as CASRGTGNQPQHF.

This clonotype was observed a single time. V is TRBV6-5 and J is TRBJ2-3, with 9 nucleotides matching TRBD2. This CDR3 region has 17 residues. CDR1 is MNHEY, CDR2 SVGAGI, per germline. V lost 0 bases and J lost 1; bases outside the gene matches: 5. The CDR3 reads CASSYSTRTSGTDTQYF. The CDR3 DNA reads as TGTGCCAGCAGTTACTCGACCCGGACTAGCGGCACAGATACGCAGTATTTT.

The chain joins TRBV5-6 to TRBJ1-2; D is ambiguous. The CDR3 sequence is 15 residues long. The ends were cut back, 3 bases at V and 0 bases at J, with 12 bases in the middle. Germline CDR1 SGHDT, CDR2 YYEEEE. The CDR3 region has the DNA TGTGCCAGCAGCTCCTTGCGGGTACCTAACTATGGCTACACCTTC. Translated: CASSSLRVPNYGYTF.

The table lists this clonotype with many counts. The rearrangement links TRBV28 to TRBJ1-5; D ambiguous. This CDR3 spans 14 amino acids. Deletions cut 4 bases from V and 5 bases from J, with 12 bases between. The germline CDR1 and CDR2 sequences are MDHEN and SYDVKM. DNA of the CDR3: TGTGCCAGCAGTTATGGGGAGTACTATCAGCCCCAGCATTTT. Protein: CASSYGEYYQPQHF.

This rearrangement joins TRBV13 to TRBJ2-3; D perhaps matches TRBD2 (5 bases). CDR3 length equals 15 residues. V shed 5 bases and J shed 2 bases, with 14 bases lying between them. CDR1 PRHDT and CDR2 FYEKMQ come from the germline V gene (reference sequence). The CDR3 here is CASSLARTSTDTQYF. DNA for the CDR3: TGTGCCAGCAGCCTAGCCCGCACTTCCACAGATACGCAGTATTTT.

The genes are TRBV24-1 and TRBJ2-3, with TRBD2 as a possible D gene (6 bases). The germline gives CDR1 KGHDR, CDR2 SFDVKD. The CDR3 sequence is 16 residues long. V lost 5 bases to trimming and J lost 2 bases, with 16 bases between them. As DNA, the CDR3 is TGTGCCACCAGTGCGACCCCGGAGGGGCCCACAGATACGCAGTATTTT. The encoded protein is CATSATPEGPTDTQYF.

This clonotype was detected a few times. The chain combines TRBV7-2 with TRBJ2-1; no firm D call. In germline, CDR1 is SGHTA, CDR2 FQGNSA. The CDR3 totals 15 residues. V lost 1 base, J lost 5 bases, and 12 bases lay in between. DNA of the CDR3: TGTGCCAGCAGCTTAGAGTTAGCCGCCGACAATGAGCAGTTCTTC. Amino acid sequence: CASSLELAADNEQFF.

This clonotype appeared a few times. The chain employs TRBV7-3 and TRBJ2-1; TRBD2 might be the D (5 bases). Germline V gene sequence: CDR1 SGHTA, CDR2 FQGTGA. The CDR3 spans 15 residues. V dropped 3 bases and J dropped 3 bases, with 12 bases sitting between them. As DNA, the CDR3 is TGTGCCAGCAGCTTCCCAGCGGAACTCTACAATGAGCAGTTCTTC. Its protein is CASSFPAELYNEQFF.

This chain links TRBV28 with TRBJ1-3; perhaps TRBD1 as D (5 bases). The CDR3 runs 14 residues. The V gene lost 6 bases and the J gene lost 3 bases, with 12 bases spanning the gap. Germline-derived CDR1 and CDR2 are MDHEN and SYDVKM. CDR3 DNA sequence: TGTGCCAGCAGATTTCAGGGTAGTGGAAACACCATATATTTT. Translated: CASRFQGSGNTIYF.

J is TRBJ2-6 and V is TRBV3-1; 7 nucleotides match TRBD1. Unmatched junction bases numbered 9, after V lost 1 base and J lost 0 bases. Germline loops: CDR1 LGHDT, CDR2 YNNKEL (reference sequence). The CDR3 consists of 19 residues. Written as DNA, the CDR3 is TGTGCCAGCAGCCAAGTAGGGTACAGGGGCAGCTCTGGGGCCAACGTCCTGACTTTC. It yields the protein CASSQVGYRGSSGANVLTF.

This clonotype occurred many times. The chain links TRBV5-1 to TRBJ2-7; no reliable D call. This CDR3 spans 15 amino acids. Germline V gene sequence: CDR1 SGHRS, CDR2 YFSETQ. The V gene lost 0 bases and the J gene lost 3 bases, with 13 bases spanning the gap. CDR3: CASSLAEALHYEQYF. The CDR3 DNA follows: TGCGCCAGCAGCTTGGCCGAAGCTTTACACTACGAGCAGTACTTC.

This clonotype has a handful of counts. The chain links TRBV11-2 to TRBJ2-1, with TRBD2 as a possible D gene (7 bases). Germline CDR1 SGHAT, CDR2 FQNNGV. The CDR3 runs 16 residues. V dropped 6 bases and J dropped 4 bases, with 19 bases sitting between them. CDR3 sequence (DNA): TGTGCCAGCAGAGGCCTTGGACGGGGGGCATACAATGAGCAGTTCTTC. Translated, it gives CASRGLGRGAYNEQFF. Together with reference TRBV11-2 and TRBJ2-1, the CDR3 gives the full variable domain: EAGVAQSPRYKIIEKRQSVAFWCNPISGHATLYWYQQILGQGPKLLIQFQNNGVVDDSQLPKDRFSAERLKGVDSTLKIQPAKLEDSAVYLCASRGLGRGAYNEQFFGPGTRLTVL.

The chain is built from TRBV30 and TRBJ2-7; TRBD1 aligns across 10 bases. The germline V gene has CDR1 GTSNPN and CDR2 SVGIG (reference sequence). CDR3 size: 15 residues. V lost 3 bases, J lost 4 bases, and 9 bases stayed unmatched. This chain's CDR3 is CAWSPPDRGGYEQYF. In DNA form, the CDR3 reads TGTGCCTGGAGCCCGCCGGACAGGGGGGGTTACGAGCAGTACTTC.

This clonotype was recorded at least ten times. In DNA form, the CDR3 reads TGTGCCAGCAGCCGCAGGCGGAACACTGAAGCTTTCTTT. It codes for CASSRRRNTEAFF. This sequence joins TRBV28 and TRBJ1-1; no clear D. Germline V lookup: CDR1 MDHEN, CDR2 SYDVKM. The V and J ends lost 6 bases and 1 base respectively, with 9 bases between them. The CDR3 contains 13 residues. The variable domain in full, with the rest retrieved from reference TRBV28 and TRBJ1-1, is DVKVTQSSRYLVKRTGEKVFLECVQDMDHENMFWYRQDPGLGLRLIYFSYDVKMKEKGDIPEGYSVSREKKERFSLILESASTNQTSMYLCASSRRRNTEAFFGQGTRLTVV.

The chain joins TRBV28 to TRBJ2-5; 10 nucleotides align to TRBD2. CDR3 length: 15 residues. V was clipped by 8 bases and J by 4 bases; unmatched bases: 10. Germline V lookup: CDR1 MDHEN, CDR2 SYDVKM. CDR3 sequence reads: CASQSGRALRETQYF. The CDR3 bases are TGTGCCAGCCAAAGCGGGAGGGCCCTCCGAGAGACCCAGTACTTC.

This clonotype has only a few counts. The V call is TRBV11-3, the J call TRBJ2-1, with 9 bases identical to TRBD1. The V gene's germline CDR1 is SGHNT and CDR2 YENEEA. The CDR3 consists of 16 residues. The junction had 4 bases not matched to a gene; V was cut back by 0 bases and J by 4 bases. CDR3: CASSLDRGTGYNEQFF. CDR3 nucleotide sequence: TGTGCCAGCAGCTTAGATCGCGGGACAGGGTACAATGAGCAGTTCTTC.

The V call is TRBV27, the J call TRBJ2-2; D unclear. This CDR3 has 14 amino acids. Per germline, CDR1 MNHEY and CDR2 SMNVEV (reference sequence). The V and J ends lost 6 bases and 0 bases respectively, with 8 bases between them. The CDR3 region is CASSPASNTGELFF. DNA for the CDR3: TGTGCCAGCAGCCCAGCCTCGAACACCGGGGAGCTGTTTTTT.

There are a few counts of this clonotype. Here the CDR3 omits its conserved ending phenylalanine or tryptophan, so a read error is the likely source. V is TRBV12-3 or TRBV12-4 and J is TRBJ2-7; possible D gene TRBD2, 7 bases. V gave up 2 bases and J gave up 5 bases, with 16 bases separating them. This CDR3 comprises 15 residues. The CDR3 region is CASSLYGGGRNEQYL. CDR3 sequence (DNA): TGTGCCAGCAGTTTATACGGGGGCGGGAGAAACGAGCAGTACCTC.

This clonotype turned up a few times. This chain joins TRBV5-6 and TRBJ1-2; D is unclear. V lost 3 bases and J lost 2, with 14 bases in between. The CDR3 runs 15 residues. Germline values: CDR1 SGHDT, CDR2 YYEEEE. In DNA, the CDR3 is TGTGCCAGCAGCTATCGGACCCGGGCGAACTATGGCTACACCTTC. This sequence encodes CASSYRTRANYGYTF.

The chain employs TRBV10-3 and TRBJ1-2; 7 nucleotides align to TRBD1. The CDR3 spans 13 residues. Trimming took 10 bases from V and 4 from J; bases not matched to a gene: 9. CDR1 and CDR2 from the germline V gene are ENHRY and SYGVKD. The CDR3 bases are TGTGCCACCAGAGGGGGACAGTTCTATGGCTACACCTTC. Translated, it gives CATRGGQFYGYTF.

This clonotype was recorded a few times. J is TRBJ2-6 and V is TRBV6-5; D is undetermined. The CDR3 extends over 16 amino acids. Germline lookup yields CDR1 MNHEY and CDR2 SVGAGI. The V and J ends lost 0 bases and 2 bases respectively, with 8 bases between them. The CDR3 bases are TGTGCCAGCAGTTACTCGAAAAGGGCTGGGGCCAACGTCCTGACTTTC. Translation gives CASSYSKRAGANVLTF.

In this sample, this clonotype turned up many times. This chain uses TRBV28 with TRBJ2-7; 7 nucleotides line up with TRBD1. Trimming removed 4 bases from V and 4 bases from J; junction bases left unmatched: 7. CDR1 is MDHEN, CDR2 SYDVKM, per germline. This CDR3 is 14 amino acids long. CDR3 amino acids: CASSSGTVKYEQYF. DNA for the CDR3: TGTGCCAGCAGTTCCGGGACAGTTAAATACGAGCAGTACTTC.

The CDR3 here is CASFRDKENTEAFF. Written as DNA, the CDR3 is TGTGCCAGCTTCCGGGACAAAGAGAACACTGAAGCTTTCTTT. V gene TRBV2 combines with J gene TRBJ1-1; D possibly corresponds to TRBD1 (6 bases). The CDR3 has 14 residues. Germline V lookup: CDR1 SNHLY, CDR2 FYNNEI. V was trimmed by 8 bases and J by 1 base, leaving 14 bases between them.

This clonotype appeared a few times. The CDR3 sequence: CASSLVSDPSPLHF. The CDR3 bases are TGTGCCAGCAGCCTCGTTTCGGATCCCTCACCCCTCCACTTT. This chain links TRBV6-7 with TRBJ1-6; D is undetermined. TRBV6-7 is treated as an ORF (open reading frame) with a function not yet certain. This CDR3 spans 14 amino acids. Trimming shortened V by 6 bases and J by 10 bases, and 16 bases separated the two germline ends.

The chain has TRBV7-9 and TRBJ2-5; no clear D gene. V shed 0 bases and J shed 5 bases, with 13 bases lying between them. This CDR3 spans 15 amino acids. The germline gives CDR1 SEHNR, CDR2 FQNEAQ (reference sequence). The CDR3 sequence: CASSLAPSSGETQYF. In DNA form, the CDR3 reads TGTGCCAGCAGCTTAGCACCATCGTCCGGGGAGACCCAGTACTTC.

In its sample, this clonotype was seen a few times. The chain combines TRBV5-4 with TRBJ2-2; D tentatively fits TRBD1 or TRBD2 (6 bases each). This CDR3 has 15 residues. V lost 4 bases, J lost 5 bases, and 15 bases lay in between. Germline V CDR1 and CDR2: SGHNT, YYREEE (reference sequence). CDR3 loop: CASSPRGPDTGELFF. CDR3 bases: TGTGCCAGCAGCCCCCGGGGGCCTGATACCGGGGAGCTGTTTTTT.

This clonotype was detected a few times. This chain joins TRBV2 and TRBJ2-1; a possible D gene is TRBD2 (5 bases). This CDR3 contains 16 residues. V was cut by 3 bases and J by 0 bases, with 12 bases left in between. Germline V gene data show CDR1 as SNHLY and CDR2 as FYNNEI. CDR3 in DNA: TGTGCCAGCAGTGATGAGAAGCGGCGCTCCTACAATGAGCAGTTCTTC. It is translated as CASSDEKRRSYNEQFF.